This T cell receptor beta chain was observed in a study of T cell responses to AZD1222 COVID-19 vaccine. Looking at the study overall: Pooled together were second doses at about 4 or about 12 weeks. Study outcomes and limitations: Researchers took repertoire samples only after the peak T cell response had come. Vaccination with two AZD1222 doses was followed by a rise in Spike-specific TCR breadth and depth. Donors were mostly white British, more females; clonal diversity possibly underestimated.

CDR3 length equals 13 residues. V shed 4 bases and J shed 0 bases, with 7 bases lying between them. The germline V gene has CDR1 GTSNPN and CDR2 SVGIG (reference sequence). The repertoire was sequenced with immunoSEQ multiplex PCR; TCRdb's copy has only in-frame clones and lacks some. The sample holds 100,000 to 150,000 clones, just over 85% seen once. To note about this clone: Its antigen is still unknown.

This sequence originates from an adult in good health. V is TRBV30 and J is TRBJ1-3, with D unresolved. Sequencing used peripheral blood, obtained on day 0 of AZD1222 vaccination. CDR3 loop: CAWNSYSGNTIYF. The CDR3 bases are TGTGCCTGGAATAGCTACTCTGGAAACACCATATATTTT.